Presented here are 8 T cell receptor beta chains from one specimen sequenced in a study of blood T cell repertoires in COVID-19. Measured with immunoSEQ multiplex PCR; TCRdb has only the in-frame clones, and not every one. The data show about 98,000 clones, with roughly 86% seen just once and about a tenth held by the top ten. The sequencing input was peripheral blood. The receptors were gathered from a man aged 50 to 59 with acute or convalescent COVID-19.

In the case of this clone: One end of the junction is discordant with germline, which a read error may explain. This rearrangement joins TRBV7-7 to TRBJ2-1; TRBD2 matches at 13 bases. CDR3 size: 17 residues. Germline V CDR1 and CDR2: SSHAT, FNYEAQ (reference sequence). CDR3 nucleotides: TGTGCTAGCAGCTTAGTTGGGACTAGCGGGACTTACAATGAGCAGTTCTTC. Residues: CASSLVGTSGTYNEQFF. Complete variable domain (other parts from reference TRBV7-7 and TRBJ2-1): GAGVSQSPRYKVTKRGQDVTLRCDPISSHATLYWYQQALGQGPEFLTYFNYEAQPDKSGLPSDRFSAERPEGSISTLTIQRTEQRDSAMYRCASSLVGTSGTYNEQFFGPGTRLTVL.

V and J are TRBV3-1 (or the pseudogene TRBV3-2) and TRBJ1-4; maybe TRBD1 (5 bases). The ends were cut back, 3 bases at V and 3 bases at J, with 11 bases in the middle. CDR3 length: 15 residues. Germline CDR1 is LGHDT and CDR2 is YNNKEL (reference sequence). The CDR3 loop is CASSHGGTANEKLFF. CDR3 DNA sequence: TGTGCCAGCAGCCATGGGGGGACTGCTAATGAAAAACTGTTTTTT.

The V and J genes are TRBV7-9 and TRBJ2-3, with 8 bases that match TRBD1. The CDR3 is 15 residues long. Germline CDR1 and CDR2: SEHNR and FQNEAQ (reference sequence). V gave up 1 base and J gave up 5 bases; unmatched junction bases: 5. CDR3 nucleotide sequence: TGTGCCAGCAGCTTAGGGCAGGGGGCTAAAGATACGCAGTATTTT. This gives the protein CASSLGQGAKDTQYF.

The rearrangement links TRBV5-1 to TRBJ2-3, with D perhaps matching TRBD1 (5 bases). V dropped 4 bases and J dropped 4 bases, with 16 bases sitting between them. The CDR3 length is 15 residues. In germline, CDR1 is SGHRS, CDR2 YFSETQ. CDR3 DNA: TGCGCCAGCAGCACCGATATTCAGGGCGCAGATACGCAGTATTTT. Its translation is CASSTDIQGADTQYF.

This clone was detected only once. The chain employs TRBV14 and TRBJ2-7; D perhaps matches TRBD1 (6 bases). The CDR3 totals 13 residues. Germline V gives CDR1 SGHDN, CDR2 FVKESK. With 6 bases removed from V and 5 bases from J, the gap between germline ends came to 14 bases. The CDR3 DNA reads TGTGCCAGCAGAAACACAGGGAACCACGAGCAGTACTTC. It codes for CASRNTGNHEQYF.

The chain joins TRBV24-1 to TRBJ2-1, with 11 bases lining up with TRBD2. The CDR3 length is 16 residues. V shed 4 bases, J shed 5 bases, and the junction held 6 bases outside the gene matches. Germline V gives CDR1 KGHDR, CDR2 SFDVKD. In DNA form, the CDR3 reads TGTGCCACCAGTGACCCGACGACTAGCGGGAACAATGAGCAGTTCTTC. Protein sequence: CATSDPTTSGNNEQFF.

This clone is a singleton in its sample. The rearrangement links TRBV29-1 to TRBJ2-1; 9 bases agree with TRBD2. The CDR3 has 14 residues. Trimming removed 4 bases from V and 2 bases from J; junction bases left unmatched: 3. In germline, CDR1 is SQVTM, CDR2 ANQGSEA. CDR3 nucleotides: TGCAGCGTTGTAGCGGGAGTTGCCTACAATGAGCAGTTCTTC. Translating gives CSVVAGVAYNEQFF.

This clone has only one observation. Distinct nucleotide sequences in the sample also encode this CDR3. Here the CDR3 reads CASSLGGQRNIQYF. In DNA, the CDR3 is TGCGCCAGCAGCTTGGGGGGACAGAGAAACATTCAGTACTTC. The chain links TRBV5-1 to TRBJ2-4; 7 bases align to TRBD1. The CDR3 spans 14 residues. J was trimmed by 6 bases and V by 0 bases; bases with no gene match: 3. Germline loops: CDR1 SGHRS, CDR2 YFSETQ.